These T cell receptor beta chains were read from a single sample in a study of T cell responses to AZD1222 COVID-19 vaccine. Sequencing was performed with immunoSEQ multiplex PCR; in TCRdb, only in-frame clones are kept and a portion is missing. There are 130,000 or so clones in the sample; about 91% occur only once, and around 1.9% lies in the top ten. The source material was peripheral blood, sampled on day 0 of AZD1222 vaccination. The receptors derive from an adult in good health. Each CDR3 is given with its conserved first and last residue. A D gene is named only where the DNA matches it firmly. Size is stated for part of the rows, as once, few or many counts, or as a class when the clone is expanded.

j_call clone_size d_call v_call cdr3_nt cdr3_aa
TRBJ1-4 - - TRBV18 TGTGCCAGCTCACCATTCGGGGGTCAAACTAATGAAAAACTGTTTTTT CASSPFGGQTNEKLFF
TRBJ2-3 - TRBD2 TRBV7-8 TGTGCCAGCACCCCCGCTAGCGGACGAACAGATACGCAGTATTTT CASTPASGRTDTQYF
TRBJ2-2 - - TRBV2 TGTGCCAGCAGTGAGGGCAACACCGGGGAGCTGTTTTTT CASSEGNTGELFF
TRBJ2-1 - TRBD2 TRBV19 TGTGCCAGTAGTATGGGCCTAGCGGGGCAGCAGTTCTTC CASSMGLAGQQFF
TRBJ1-5 - - TRBV7-2 TGTGCCAGCAGCTCCACGGCAGGGAGCAATCAGCCCCAGCATTTT CASSSTAGSNQPQHF
TRBJ2-1 - - TRBV2 TGTGCCAGCAGTGAGTTGGGATCTGAGCAGTTCTTC CASSELGSEQFF
TRBJ2-1 once TRBD2 TRBV4-2 TGTGCCAGCAGCCAAGTCCCAGCGGGGGAAACTCAGTTCTTC CASSQVPAGETQFF
TRBJ2-5 - - TRBV5-6 TGTGCCAGCAGACCAGGGGATCCGGGACCGGGGACCCAGTACTTC CASRPGDPGPGTQYF
TRBJ1-1 - TRBD1 TRBV4-2 TGTGCCAGCAGCCTAAGACAGGGAATGAGGAACACTGAAGCTTTCTTT CASSLRQGMRNTEAFF
TRBJ2-7 - - TRBV18 TGTGCCAGCTCACCACAGTACGAGCAGTACTTC CASSPQYEQYF
TRBJ2-4 - - TRBV7-8 TGTGCCAGCAGCTTGGTTCGCGGCGACGGGGGCGGCATTCAGTACTTC CASSLVRGDGGGIQYF
TRBJ2-2 - TRBD1 TRBV29-1 TGCAGCGTTGGACAGGGGGGCGGGGAGCTGTTTTTT CSVGQGGGELFF
TRBJ2-2 - TRBD2 TRBV11-3 TGTGCCAGCCAGCTAGCGGGGGTCGGGGAGCTGTTTTTT CASQLAGVGELFF
TRBJ1-4 - - TRBV10-1 TGCGCCAGCAGTGAGTCGTTGGGGTCAAGTAATGAAAAACTGTTTTTT CASSESLGSSNEKLFF
TRBJ1-2 once - TRBV5-1 TGCGCCAGCAGCCCCTTGTTGGTTAACTATGGCTACACCTTC CASSPLLVNYGYTF
TRBJ1-4 - - TRBV10-2 TGCGCCAGCAGGACCGGTTGGCCGAATGAAAAACTGTTTTTT CASRTGWPNEKLFF
TRBJ2-7 - - TRBV3-1/TRBV3-2 TGTGCCAGCAGCCAAGGGACACCCTACGAGCAGTACTTC CASSQGTPYEQYF
TRBJ2-3 - - TRBV5-1 TGCGCCAGCAGCCCACAGGGGACTCCGGACACAGATACGCAGTATTTT CASSPQGTPDTDTQYF
TRBJ2-7 once - TRBV3-1/TRBV3-2 TGTGCCAGCAGCCAAAACAGGCACCCTGCCTACGAGCAGTACTTC CASSQNRHPAYEQYF
TRBJ1-5 - - TRBV7-9 TGTGCCAGCAGCGACGAAGGTCAGCCCCAGCATTTT CASSDEGQPQHF
TRBJ2-1 - - TRBV9 TGTGCCAGCAGCGTAGGCGAAGGGCCCTTTTTAATCTCCTACAATGAGCAGTTCTTC CASSVGEGPFLISYNEQFF
TRBJ2-3 - TRBD2 TRBV10-3 TGTGCCAGAGGACTAGAAGGCACAGATACGCAGTATTTT CARGLEGTDTQYF
TRBJ1-2 - - TRBV7-2 TGTGCCAGCAGCAGCATGCCCGGGGGAGGCTACACCTTC CASSSMPGGGYTF
TRBJ2-2 - - TRBV14 TGTGCCAGCAGTCGCGGAGTCGGGGAGCTGTTTTTT CASSRGVGELFF
TRBJ1-5 - TRBD1 TRBV7-2 TGTGCCAGCAGCCCGGACAGGGGCAATCAGCCCCAGCATTTT CASSPDRGNQPQHF
TRBJ2-7 - - TRBV7-2 TGTGCCAGCAGCTGGGGGACGGGAAACTCCTACGAGCAGTACTTC CASSWGTGNSYEQYF
TRBJ1-3 - - TRBV7-3 TGTGCCAGCAGCTTAATGGCAGGGGATGGAAACACCATATATTTT CASSLMAGDGNTIYF
TRBJ2-1 - TRBD2 TRBV6-4 TGTGCCAGCAGTGACCCAGCGGGGGATGTCAATGAGCAGTTCTTC CASSDPAGDVNEQFF
TRBJ1-1 - TRBD1 TRBV13 TGTGCCAGCAGCCCCGACAGGGGCCCTGCAACGAACACTGAAGCTTTCTTT CASSPDRGPATNTEAFF
TRBJ2-3 - - TRBV7-8 TGTGCCAGCAGCCCAATCTGGGGCACAGATACGCAGTATTTT CASSPIWGTDTQYF
TRBJ1-5 - - TRBV7-9 TGTGCCAGCAGCCCCGGGACAAATAATCAGCCCCAGCATTTT CASSPGTNNQPQHF
TRBJ1-5 - - TRBV12-3/TRBV12-4 TGTGCCAGCAGGGGGACGGAGAATCAGGCCCAGCATTTT CASRGTENQAQHF
TRBJ2-3 - - TRBV10-2 TGCGCCAGCGGCCGAGGGGATAGCACAGATACGCAGTATTTT CASGRGDSTDTQYF
TRBJ2-6 - - TRBV28 TGTGCCTCAAGAGGGGGGTCTGGGGCCAACGTCCTGACTTTC CASRGGSGANVLTF
TRBJ2-1 - TRBD2 TRBV5-1 TGCGCCAGCAGCTTGGAGCTAGCGGGGGAGAATGAGCAGTTCTTC CASSLELAGENEQFF
TRBJ2-5 - TRBD2 TRBV25-1 TGTGCCAGCAGTGAATTGGGGCTAGCGGGGGCCCCGGGGGAGACCCAGTACTTC CASSELGLAGAPGETQYF
TRBJ2-2 - - TRBV2 TGTGCCAGCAGTGAAGAACTCAGTTACACCGGGGAGCTGTTTTTT CASSEELSYTGELFF
TRBJ1-5 - - TRBV27 TGTGCCAGCAGTTATGCCCGGTTTGGGCAGCCCCAGCATTTT CASSYARFGQPQHF
TRBJ2-7 once TRBD1 TRBV19 TGTGCCAGTAGTTTCGGACAGGGCACCTACGAGCAGTACTTC CASSFGQGTYEQYF
TRBJ2-2 - - TRBV28 TGTGCCATCATAAATACAGGGAGCGGGGAGCTGTTTTTT CAIINTGSGELFF
TRBJ2-1 - - TRBV6-5 TGTGCCAGCAGCCAATGGGGGGGGCACAATGAGCAGTTCTTC CASSQWGGHNEQFF
TRBJ1-2 - - TRBV2 TGTGCCAGCAGGGCGCTGGCGAGCGCCGGCTATGGCTACACCTTC CASRALASAGYGYTF
TRBJ2-1 - - TRBV4-3 TGCGCCAGCAGCCAAGATTCTGGCAGGGGCTTCTTCAATGAGCAGTTCTTC CASSQDSGRGFFNEQFF